The present entry profiles one T cell receptor beta chain with its context. Its antigen remains unknown. Padova, Helsinki and Shinshu hematology units supplied the CD4+ T-LGLL patients. Original analysis: A productive frequency of 2.59 x 10-5 was the lowest detectable. Method: immunoSEQ multiplex PCR; TCRdb's copy keeps in-frame clones and lacks some. V and J calls and clone size follow that table, whereas D and trimming were derived from the DNA. The repertoire includes 9,500 to 10,000 clones, just under 85% of them detected once, and roughly three quarters sits in the top ten. These data come from a study of STAT5B mutations in CD4+ large granular lymphocyte leukemia. The wider study: Anti-CD4 microbead selection came after CD8+ cell depletion in cryopreserved samples.

The germline gives CDR1 SGHVS, CDR2 FQNEAQ. The CDR3 extends over 18 amino acids. V was cut by 3 bases and J by 0 bases, with 15 bases left in between. Study outcomes and limitations: No patients shared main leukemic clonotypes, though around 24% appeared at low frequency elsewhere.

This sequence was found in a man aged 60 to 69 with CD4+ T-cell large granular lymphocyte leukemia. The chain has TRBV7-8 and TRBJ2-6, with D possibly being TRBD1 (6 bases). Input material: PBMCs. The CDR3 coding sequence is TGTGCCAGCAGCTTGCGACAGGAGAGGGGCTCTGGGGCCAACGTCCTGACTTTC. It translates to CASSLRQERGSGANVLTF.